These 27 T cell receptor beta chains share one sample of origin, sequenced in a study of T cell responses to AZD1222 COVID-19 vaccine. Measured with immunoSEQ multiplex PCR; TCRdb has only the in-frame clones, and not every one. This sample yields about 94,000 clones, of which around 85% are seen a single time; more than 4% belongs to the top ten. The sample in question was peripheral blood, obtained 28 days after the second AZD1222 dose. Receptors originate from an adult who received the AZD1222 COVID-19 vaccine.

J is TRBJ1-2 and V is TRBV24-1; 10 bases are shared with TRBD1. Germline CDR1 KGHDR, CDR2 SFDVKD. The CDR3 has 15 amino acids. V trimming: 4 bases; J trimming: 8 bases; junction bases outside the gene matches: 9. The CDR3: CATSDQGQGFDGYTF. CDR3 bases: TGTGCCACCAGTGACCAGGGACAGGGGTTCGACGGCTACACCTTC.

A note on this clone: Germline and junction disagree at one end, which may indicate a read error. This chain connects TRBV2 to TRBJ1-1; D remains ambiguous. CDR1 is SNHLY and CDR2 is FYNNEI in the germline V gene. CDR3 length: 13 amino acids. The CDR3 is CASNEAMNTEAFF. CDR3 nucleotides: TGTGCCAGCAATGAAGCCATGAACACTGAAGCTTTCTTT.

The V gene is TRBV9, the J gene TRBJ2-1, with 8 bases that match TRBD2. Germline V gene sequence: CDR1 SGDLS, CDR2 YYNGEE. This CDR3 is built from 15 residues. Trimming at V came to 2 bases and at J to 2 bases, leaving 3 bases not matched to a gene. CDR3 bases: TGTGCCAGCAGCGTGGCAGCGGGGGCCTACAATGAGCAGTTCTTC. It translates to CASSVAAGAYNEQFF.

This clone was seen a few times. This chain links TRBV5-8 with TRBJ1-1, with TRBD1 matching 7 bases. CDR1 is SGHTS and CDR2 is YDEGEE in the germline V gene. The CDR3 length is 14 residues. The J segment lost 6 bases and the V segment lost 7 bases, leaving 12 bases of the junction unmatched. CDR3: CASLQGPLGAEAFF. CDR3 bases: TGTGCCAGCTTACAGGGGCCTTTAGGGGCTGAAGCTTTCTTT.

The chain has TRBV19 and TRBJ1-1; D call uncertain. V lost 7 bases and J lost 6, with 21 bases in between. The V gene's germline CDR1 is LNHDA and CDR2 SQIVND (reference sequence). The CDR3 contains 15 residues. CDR3 region: CASMPLGSPTSEAFF. CDR3 bases: TGTGCCAGTATGCCCCTCGGCTCCCCAACATCTGAAGCTTTCTTT. Full variable domain (missing parts from reference TRBV19 and TRBJ1-1): DGGITQSPKYLFRKEGQNVTLSCEQNLNHDAMYWYRQDPGQGLRLIYYSQIVNDFQKGDIAEGYSVSREKKESFPLTVTSAQKNPTAFYLCASMPLGSPTSEAFFGQGTRLTVV.

A single count supports this clone. V gene TRBV5-6 combines with J gene TRBJ1-2, with a tentative D call TRBD1 (6 bases). The CDR3 has 15 residues. CDR1 is SGHDT and CDR2 is YYEEEE in the germline V gene. Trimming removed 5 bases from V and 0 bases from J, with 14 bases in between. The CDR3 coding sequence is TGTGCCAGCAGGAGAAGGACAGTAGCTAACTATGGCTACACCTTC. Its translation is CASRRRTVANYGYTF.

The V call is TRBV11-2, the J call TRBJ1-3; no reliable D call. Germline CDR1 is SGHAT and CDR2 is FQNNGV. The V end lost 1 base, the J end lost 4 bases, and 2 bases lay between the germline ends. The length of the CDR3 is 12 residues. The DNA of the CDR3 is TGTGCCAGCAGCTTAGGGGGAAACACCATATATTTT. It codes for CASSLGGNTIYF.

The chain links TRBV9 to TRBJ2-2; no reliable D call. The CDR3 has 16 amino acids. Trimming pared 0 bases from V and 6 bases from J, leaving 15 bases between. Per the germline V gene, CDR1 is SGDLS and CDR2 is YYNGEE. The CDR3 sequence: CASSVGVIARPGELFF. CDR3 DNA: TGTGCCAGCAGCGTAGGGGTGATAGCTCGCCCCGGGGAGCTGTTTTTT.

In its sample, this clone was seen a few times. V gene TRBV30 combines with J gene TRBJ2-1; TRBD2 agrees at 9 bases. From germline, CDR1 is GTSNPN and CDR2 SVGIG (reference sequence). V was clipped by 5 bases and J by 5 bases; unmatched bases: 1. This CDR3 is 12 amino acids long. CDR3 coding DNA: TGTGCCTGGGGACTAGCGAACAATGAGCAGTTCTTC. Translated, it gives CAWGLANNEQFF.

The chain recombines TRBV4-2 with TRBJ2-1, with D perhaps matching TRBD1 or TRBD2 (6 bases each). V shed 1 base and J shed 2 bases, with 12 bases lying between them. The CDR3 consists of 16 residues. Germline CDR1 LGHNA, CDR2 YNFKEQ. The CDR3 loop reads CASSQVGGGPYNEQFF. The CDR3 DNA reads TGTGCCAGCAGCCAAGTCGGAGGGGGGCCCTACAATGAGCAGTTCTTC.

The rearrangement links TRBV28 to TRBJ1-2; 10 bases align to TRBD1. CDR3 size: 19 residues. The germline V gene has CDR1 MDHEN and CDR2 SYDVKM. The J segment lost 2 bases and the V segment lost 6 bases, leaving 18 bases of the junction unmatched. Here the CDR3 DNA reads TGTGCCAGCAGCTCGGTTGACAGGGGGCGAGACCGCTTGAACTATGGCTACACCTTC. Its translation is CASSSVDRGRDRLNYGYTF.

The gene calls are TRBV11-2 and TRBJ2-7, with TRBD1 as a possible D gene (5 bases). Per the germline V gene, CDR1 is SGHAT and CDR2 is FQNNGV. This CDR3 comprises 15 residues. V shed 1 base and J shed 4 bases, with 14 bases lying between them. Here the CDR3 DNA reads TGTGCCAGCAGCTTAGGGCAGGGCCTTAATTACGAGCAGTACTTC. Protein product: CASSLGQGLNYEQYF. The variable domain in full, completed from reference TRBV11-2 and TRBJ2-7, reads EAGVAQSPRYKIIEKRQSVAFWCNPISGHATLYWYQQILGQGPKLLIQFQNNGVVDDSQLPKDRFSAERLKGVDSTLKIQPAKLEDSAVYLCASSLGQGLNYEQYFGPGTRLTVT.

The genes are TRBV28 and TRBJ1-2, with 7 bases identical to TRBD1. V lost 6 bases and J lost 5; bases outside the gene matches: 6. Germline CDR1 reads MDHEN; CDR2 reads SYDVKM. The CDR3 is 13 residues long. DNA for the CDR3: TGTGCCAGCAGCCCCATGACAGGGTATGGCTACACCTTC. This codes for CASSPMTGYGYTF.

This chain connects TRBV5-1 to TRBJ2-1; D unresolved. Deletions cut 5 bases from V and 4 bases from J, with 13 bases between. Germline values: CDR1 SGHRS, CDR2 YFSETQ. CDR3 length: 14 amino acids. The CDR3 here is CASSQGRAYNEQFF. Here the CDR3 DNA reads TGCGCCAGCAGTCAAGGCCGGGCTTACAATGAGCAGTTCTTC.

This clone was observed a handful of times. This chain links TRBV29-1 with TRBJ1-2; the D gene is possibly TRBD1 (5 bases). V lost 3 bases and J 8 bases, leaving 13 bases between the germline ends. CDR3 length: 12 amino acids. Germline V gives CDR1 SQVTM, CDR2 ANQGSEA. The CDR3 DNA reads as TGCAGCGTTGACCGGGACTTTGAGGGCTACACCTTC. As protein: CSVDRDFEGYTF.

V gene TRBV7-9 combines with J gene TRBJ2-2, with D unresolved. Germline V gene lookup returns CDR1 SEHNR and CDR2 FQNEAQ (reference sequence). The CDR3 length is 12 residues. The V and J ends lost 3 bases and 7 bases respectively, with 6 bases between them. CDR3 in DNA: TGTGCCAGCAGCTTCGTAGGCGGGGAGCTGTTTTTT. Residues: CASSFVGGELFF.

Here the CDR3 reads CASSTLGGANSPLHF. In DNA form, the CDR3 reads TGTGCCAGCAGCACCCTAGGGGGGGCGAATTCACCCCTCCACTTT. This sequence joins TRBV11-2 and TRBJ1-6, with a possible D match to TRBD1 (6 bases). Germline-derived CDR1 and CDR2 are SGHAT and FQNNGV. The CDR3 sequence is 15 residues long. Trimming left V 5 bases short and J 7 bases short, with 15 bases between.

As DNA, the CDR3 is TGTGCCAGCAGCTCCCCCCAGGACAGTACCAACTATGGCTACACCTTC. Protein sequence: CASSSPQDSTNYGYTF. The rearrangement links TRBV5-4 to TRBJ1-2; perhaps TRBD1 as D (6 bases). The CDR3 has 16 residues. V lost 3 bases, J lost 2 bases, and 17 bases lay in between. The V gene's germline CDR1 is SGHNT and CDR2 YYREEE (reference sequence). The complete variable domain, with remaining parts taken from reference TRBV5-4 and TRBJ1-2, reads ETGVTQSPTHLIKTRGQQVTLRCSSQSGHNTVSWYQQALGQGPQFIFQYYREEENGRGNFPPRFSGLQFPNYSSELNVNALELDDSALYLCASSSPQDSTNYGYTFGSGTRLTVV.

The V gene is TRBV5-1, the J gene TRBJ1-4, with TRBD1 as a possible D gene (6 bases). CDR1 and CDR2 (germline): SGHRS, YFSETQ. CDR3 length: 19 amino acids. V was cut by 3 bases and J by 0 bases, with 21 bases left in between. For the CDR3, the DNA is TGCGCCAGCAGCTCGGGGCTACTCTGGACAGCAACAACTAATGAAAAACTGTTTTTT. Amino acids: CASSSGLLWTATTNEKLFF.

V is TRBV10-1 and J is TRBJ1-4, with D possibly TRBD1 on 5 matching bases. This CDR3 region has 13 residues. Trimming left V 4 bases short and J 5 bases short, with 8 bases between. CDR1 and CDR2 from the germline V gene are WNHNN and SYGVQD (reference sequence). Here the CDR3 reads CASSAGPNEKLFF. The CDR3 DNA follows: TGCGCCAGCAGTGCAGGGCCGAATGAAAAACTGTTTTTT.

This clone was observed a few times. Here the CDR3 reads CASSIPRPFSYSNQPQHF. The CDR3 DNA follows: TGTGCCAGTAGTATACCCCGGCCATTCAGCTATAGCAATCAGCCCCAGCATTTT. The V gene is TRBV19, the J gene TRBJ1-5; no firm D call. The CDR3 consists of 18 residues. Trimming removed 2 bases from V and 0 bases from J, with 17 bases in between. Per the germline V gene, CDR1 is LNHDA and CDR2 is SQIVND (reference sequence).

This rearrangement joins TRBV11-1 to TRBJ2-5, with D maybe TRBD1 (5 bases). V lost 6 bases, J lost 5 bases, and 22 bases lay in between. The CDR3 is 16 amino acids. CDR1 and CDR2 from the germline V gene are SGHAT and FQDESV (reference sequence). CDR3 nucleotides: TGTGCCAGCAGGGACAACCGGAAAATCGATGGGGAGACCCAGTACTTC. Translating gives CASRDNRKIDGETQYF. The full variable domain, completed using reference TRBV11-1 and TRBJ2-5, is EAEVAQSPRYKITEKSQAVAFWCDPISGHATLYWYRQILGQGPELLVQFQDESVVDDSQLPKDRFSAERLKGVDSTLKIQPAELGDSAMYLCASRDNRKIDGETQYFGPGTRLLVL.

CDR3 sequence reads: CAISSSATEAFF. As DNA, the CDR3 is TGTGCCATCTCAAGTTCGGCCACTGAAGCTTTCTTT. The chain joins TRBV10-3 to TRBJ1-1; no definite D call. CDR3 length equals 12 residues. The germline V and J ends were trimmed by 8 bases and 4 bases, with 11 bases remaining between them. Germline CDR1 reads ENHRY; CDR2 reads SYGVKD.

The chain links TRBV7-6 to TRBJ1-5; D call uncertain. The CDR3 totals 13 residues. V lost 0 bases and J lost 4, with 4 bases in between. The germline V gene encodes CDR1 SGHVS and CDR2 FNYEAQ. CDR3 DNA sequence: TGTGCCAGCAGCTTAGCGATAAATCAGCCCCAGCATTTT. Its protein product is CASSLAINQPQHF.

The rearrangement links TRBV9 to TRBJ1-2; D call uncertain. Trimming cost V 2 bases and J 0 bases, with 2 bases left between them. This CDR3 is 12 amino acids long. The germline V gene has CDR1 SGDLS and CDR2 YYNGEE. The CDR3: CASSVSNYGYTF. In nucleotides, the CDR3 is TGTGCCAGCAGCGTCTCTAACTATGGCTACACCTTC.

V gene TRBV7-2 combines with J gene TRBJ1-5; 7 nucleotides match TRBD1. CDR3 size: 17 residues. With 1 base clipped from V and 4 bases from J, the junction kept 10 bases outside the gene matches. The germline CDR1 and CDR2 sequences are SGHTA and FQGNSA. DNA for the CDR3: TGTGCCAGCAGCTTAGGGAGGGGGCGAAGGTTTAATCAGCCCCAGCATTTT. Translation gives CASSLGRGRRFNQPQHF.

The J gene is TRBJ2-5, the V gene TRBV5-1; 13 nucleotides align to TRBD2. The V gene end was trimmed by 3 bases and the J gene end by 4 bases; junction bases not matched to a gene: 3. In germline, CDR1 is SGHRS, CDR2 YFSETQ. This CDR3 has 15 amino acids. For the CDR3, the DNA is TGCGCCAGCAGCTCAGGGACTAGCGGGGTAGAGACCCAGTACTTC. It specifies CASSSGTSGVETQYF. Full variable domain (remainder filled in from reference TRBV5-1 and TRBJ2-5): KAGVTQTPRYLIKTRGQQVTLSCSPISGHRSVSWYQQTPGQGLQFLFEYFSETQRNKGNFPGRFSGRQFSNSRSEMNVSTLELGDSALYLCASSSGTSGVETQYFGPGTRLLVL.